Presented here are 4 T cell receptor beta chains from one specimen sequenced in a study of cytotoxic CD8 clonotypes in ibrutinib-treated CLL. Clones were read by immunoSEQ multiplex PCR, and TCRdb kept only the in-frame ones, dropping some. The data show just over 200,000 clones, roughly three quarters seen once. Material: PBMCs, obtained after 12 months of ibrutinib treatment. All receptors derive from a human donor with chronic lymphocytic leukemia.

In its sample, this clone was seen a few times. The chain employs TRBV7-6 and TRBJ1-1; D is unresolved. Germline V gene data show CDR1 as SGHVS and CDR2 as FNYEAQ. The CDR3 spans 14 residues. V was clipped by 7 bases and J by 1 base, with 13 bases between them. CDR3 DNA: TGTGCCAGCATCCCAACCCACGAGAACACTGAAGCTTTCTTT. Amino acids: CASIPTHENTEAFF. Together with reference TRBV7-6 and TRBJ1-1, the CDR3 gives the full variable domain: GAGVSQSPRYKVTKRGQDVALRCDPISGHVSLYWYRQALGQGPEFLTYFNYEAQQDKSGLPNDRFSAERPEGSISTLTIQRTEQRDSAMYRCASIPTHENTEAFFGQGTRLTVV.

In its sample, this clone was seen once. V and J are TRBV5-4 and TRBJ1-5; 8 bases fit TRBD1. Losses at the gene ends were 4 bases for V and 4 bases for J; bases not matched to a gene: 4. Germline lookup yields CDR1 SGHNT and CDR2 YYREEE (reference sequence). This CDR3 has 14 amino acids. This chain's CDR3 is CASSLQGGNQPQHF. Written as DNA, the CDR3 is TGTGCCAGCAGCCTACAGGGGGGGAATCAGCCCCAGCATTTT.

The CDR3 DNA sequence: TGTGCCAGCAGTTTAAATGGCTACACCTTC. As protein: CASSLNGYTF. V usage is TRBV28 and J usage is TRBJ1-2; D is undetermined. Trimming removed 2 bases at V and 6 bases at J, with 1 base between. CDR1 is MDHEN, CDR2 SYDVKM, per germline. CDR3 length: 10 residues.

The chain employs TRBV29-1 and TRBJ2-1; a weak D match, TRBD1 (6 bases). This CDR3 has 14 residues. Trimming took 5 bases from V and 0 from J, leaving 11 bases between them. Germline CDR1 reads SQVTM; CDR2 reads ANQGSEA. The CDR3 region is CSVLVRGSYNEQFF. Written as DNA, the CDR3 is TGCAGCGTTCTGGTCAGGGGCTCCTACAATGAGCAGTTCTTC.